This T cell receptor beta chain is from a study of PD-1 blockade in classical Hodgkin lymphoma. CDR3 length: 12 residues. Trimming cost V 2 bases and J 6 bases, with 8 bases left between them. The germline V gene encodes CDR1 SGHDT and CDR2 YYEEEE. The sample holds one count of this clone. Its antigen remains unidentified. Findings and caveats of the study: Complete responders entered with baseline diversity on par with newly diagnosed patients, the results showed. Prior therapy or disease activity may underlie the repertoire differences, whose causes remain undefined. By C4D1, diversity of CD4+ TCRs had risen significantly, whereas that of CD8+ TCRs had not. According to reports, newly diagnosed patients had lower baseline TCR diversity than healthy donors, and relapsed/refractory patients had lower baseline TCR diversity still.

Every one of the patients relapsed after autologous stem cell transplantation (brentuximab vedotin exposure was variable). Libraries were prepared by immunoSEQ multiplex PCR; TCRdb keeps only in-frame clonotypes and omits some of them. The sample has some 22,000 clones, 70% to 85% seen once. The source was peripheral blood mononuclear cells (PBMCs), collected at baseline. This chain links TRBV5-6 with TRBJ1-1; D remains ambiguous. This clonotype was sampled from a human donor with classical Hodgkin lymphoma. The CDR3 sequence is CASSFKQAEAFF. CDR3 bases: TGTGCCAGCAGCTTTAAACAAGCTGAAGCTTTCTTT. Full variable domain (remainder filled in from reference TRBV5-6 and TRBJ1-1): DAGVTQSPTHLIKTRGQQVTLRCSPKSGHDTVSWYQQALGQGPQFIFQYYEEEERQRGNFPDRFSGHQFPNYSSELNVNALLLGDSALYLCASSFKQAEAFFGQGTRLTVV.